A selection of T cell receptor beta chains follows, all from one sample in a study of cytomegalovirus exposure and HLA in healthy donors. The table came from immunoSEQ multiplex PCR; TCRdb's copy has only in-frame clones and leaves some out. Of about 170,000 clones in the sample, approximately 87% are singletons; the top ten hold 5.7%. Sequencing was carried out using PBMCs. The receptors stem from a woman aged 25 to 39 in good health and CMV-seronegative. CDR3s include the opening cysteine and the closing phenylalanine or tryptophan. Fields, in order: D gene, J gene, clone size, V gene, CDR3 DNA, CDR3 protein. A D gene is named only where the DNA matches it firmly. Size is omitted from some rows. Given values are once, few, many or a class for expanded clones.

TRBD2 TRBJ2-4 NA TRBV9 TGTGCCAGCGGTAGCGGGGGGCTAGGAGACATTCAGTACTTC CASGSGGLGDIQYF
NA TRBJ2-3 NA TRBV6-1 TGTGCCAGCAGTGAAACTAGCCGTGGCACAGATACGCAGTATTTT CASSETSRGTDTQYF
TRBD1 TRBJ1-2 few TRBV7-9 TGTGCCAGCAGCTTAATAGCAGGGGGAGATGGCTACACCTTC CASSLIAGGDGYTF
NA TRBJ2-7 medium-sized TRBV10-1 TGCGCCAGCAGTAGCGCCCGGTACTTC CASSSARYF
NA TRBJ2-2 NA TRBV10-3 TGTGCCATCAGTGAGTTGGACCTAAAATCGAACACCGGGGAGCTGTTTTTT CAISELDLKSNTGELFF
NA TRBJ1-2 few TRBV10-3 TGTGCCATAAGGGCCCCCTATGGCTACACCTTC CAIRAPYGYTF
TRBD1 TRBJ2-7 NA TRBV5-1 TGCGCCAGCAGCTGGGACGGGACAGTAGGTATGAACTTC CASSWDGTVGMNF
NA TRBJ1-1 NA TRBV10-3 TGTGCCACTGGGGAAACCGAAGCTTTCTTT CATGETEAFF
NA TRBJ2-1 NA TRBV29-1 TGCAGCGTCCAATCGACAGGGAGGGATGAGCAGTTCTTC CSVQSTGRDEQFF
NA TRBJ2-3 NA TRBV6-1 TGTGCCAGCAACACCTGGGGAGATACGCAGTATTTT CASNTWGDTQYF
TRBD1 TRBJ2-1 NA TRBV2 TGTGCCAGCGACGGGCTACAGGGGAATGAGCAGTTCTTC CASDGLQGNEQFF
NA TRBJ2-7 few TRBV5-1 TGCGCCAGCAGGACAGCAACCTCCTACGAGCAGTACTTC CASRTATSYEQYF
NA TRBJ2-2 NA TRBV2 TGTGCCAGCAGTGCGGACACCGGGGAGCTGTTTTTT CASSADTGELFF
TRBD1 TRBJ1-3 NA TRBV28 TGTGCCTCCCTAGGACAGGCGGCTGGAAACACCATATATTTT CASLGQAAGNTIYF
NA TRBJ1-2 NA TRBV4-3 TGCGCCAGCAGCCAAGATGGGACACCGTTAAGTGGCTACACCTTC CASSQDGTPLSGYTF
NA TRBJ1-2 NA TRBV12-5 TGTGCTAGTGGTTTGGGCACCGGGAACTATGGCTACACCTTC CASGLGTGNYGYTF
TRBD1 TRBJ1-2 NA TRBV4-1 TGCGCCAGCAGCCAAGGACTTAGACCGGACAGGAGGGATGGCTACACCTTC CASSQGLRPDRRDGYTF
NA TRBJ1-1 few TRBV25-1 TGTGCCAGCACCCGGGGACGATGGACTGAAGCTTTCTTT CASTRGRWTEAFF
TRBD2 TRBJ2-2 NA TRBV5-4 TGTGCCAGCAGCGGGAATCGGGTAGCGGGGGGCACCGGGGAGCTGTTTTTT CASSGNRVAGGTGELFF
NA TRBJ2-7 NA TRBV7-9 TGTGCCAGCAGCTTACGGGCAGGGCAGTACTTC CASSLRAGQYF
TRBD1 TRBJ2-7 NA TRBV5-4 TGTGCCAGCAGTTTTGACAGGGGGTTCTACGAGCAGTACTTC CASSFDRGFYEQYF
TRBD2 TRBJ2-7 NA TRBV6-6 TGTGCCAGCAGTCAGACTAGCGGGAGTTACGAGCAGTACTTC CASSQTSGSYEQYF
NA TRBJ2-7 NA TRBV28 TGTGCCATCACTCCAGGGGCCACGTCCTACGAGCAGTACTTC CAITPGATSYEQYF
TRBD1 TRBJ1-2 NA TRBV9 TGTGCCAGCAGCGTAACCGGGACAGGGGATGGCTACACCTTC CASSVTGTGDGYTF
NA TRBJ1-1 once TRBV7-2 TGTGCCAGCAGCTTAGTACAGATCAACACTGAAGCTTTCTTT CASSLVQINTEAFF
TRBD1 TRBJ1-2 few TRBV15 TGTGCCACCAGCAGAGATGACAGGGAGGGCATCTGGGGCTTC CATSRDDREGIWGF
NA TRBJ2-5 NA TRBV7-2 TGTGCCAGCAGCTTAGAGGAGGGCGCACAGTACTTC CASSLEEGAQYF
TRBD2 TRBJ2-1 NA TRBV4-3 TGCGCCAGCAGCCAAGATCCAGCGGGGGCCTACAATGAGCAGTTCTTC CASSQDPAGAYNEQFF
NA TRBJ2-5 NA TRBV7-2 TGTGCCAGCAGCCTCAGGAGGGGGATTGAGACCCAGTACTTC CASSLRRGIETQYF
NA TRBJ2-3 NA TRBV5-6 TGTGCCAGCAGCGGGGCCCGAAATACGCAGTATTTT CASSGARNTQYF
NA TRBJ1-2 NA TRBV5-8 TGTGCCAGCATTAGGTGGCGTGGCTACACCTTC CASIRWRGYTF
TRBD2 TRBJ2-7 NA TRBV6-4 TGTGCCAGCCCAAAGATCGGGGGGGCGCGGAACGAGCAGTACTTC CASPKIGGARNEQYF